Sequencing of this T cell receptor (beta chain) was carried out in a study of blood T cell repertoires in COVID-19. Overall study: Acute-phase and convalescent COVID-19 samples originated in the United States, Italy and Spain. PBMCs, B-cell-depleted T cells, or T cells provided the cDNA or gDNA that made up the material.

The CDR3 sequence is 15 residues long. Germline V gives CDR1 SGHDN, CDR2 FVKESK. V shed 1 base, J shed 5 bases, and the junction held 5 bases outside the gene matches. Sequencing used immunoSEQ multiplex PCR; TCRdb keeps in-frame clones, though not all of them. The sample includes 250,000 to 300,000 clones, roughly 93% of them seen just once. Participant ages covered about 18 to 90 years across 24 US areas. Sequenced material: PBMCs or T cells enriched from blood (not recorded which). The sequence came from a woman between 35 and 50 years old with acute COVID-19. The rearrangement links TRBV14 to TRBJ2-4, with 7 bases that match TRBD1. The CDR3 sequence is CASSQGYRGQNIQYF. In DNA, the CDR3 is TGTGCCAGCAGCCAAGGGTACAGGGGCCAAAACATTCAGTACTTC.